This T cell receptor (beta chain) stems from a study of early T cells in non-severe SARS-CoV-2 infection. The germline gives CDR1 MNHNS, CDR2 SASEGT. The V end was cut by 0 bases, the J end by 4 bases, with 12 bases between. This CDR3 contains 15 residues. A few counts support this clonotype. One entry per CDR3 protein, called by TCRdb with MiXCR from the 5' RACE reads. In the table there are about 40,000 distinct CDR3 sequences, about 23% of which are singletons. This chain connects TRBV6-1 to TRBJ1-2, with D uncertain. The clonotype was recovered from an adult who was a healthcare worker with PCR-confirmed SARS-CoV-2 infection or an uninfected control (not recorded which). The source material was whole blood, sampled at baseline. The CDR3 coding sequence is TGTGCCAGCAGTGAAGCTGTCCTTACCCGCTATGGCTACACCTTC. Residues: CASSEAVLTRYGYTF.